The 26 T cell receptor beta chains below were found in one sample sequenced in a study of T cells in Graves' hyperthyroidism and ophthalmopathy. RNA transcripts served as the template for amplifying TCR beta CDR3 regions. HTBI primers were employed in a first-round RT-PCR of the TCR CDR3. TCRdb ran MiXCR on the multiplex PCR reads and lists one entry per CDR3 protein. The sample lists around 520,000 distinct CDR3 sequences, approximately 25% occurring once. The specimen was blood. Every receptor here comes from a woman aged 25 to 39 with Graves' ophthalmopathy.

The table lists this clonotype with many counts. This rearrangement joins TRBV6-2 or TRBV6-3 to TRBJ2-7; the match to TRBD1 covers 7 bases. Losses at the gene ends were 8 bases for V and 2 bases for J; bases not matched to a gene: 3. CDR3 length: 12 amino acids. The germline V gene encodes CDR1 MNHEY and CDR2 SVGEGT. The DNA of the CDR3 is TGTGCCAGCGGGGACAGCGCCTACGAGCAGTACTTC. Amino acid sequence: CASGDSAYEQYF.

This clonotype was seen at least ten times. The V call is TRBV30, the J call TRBJ2-5; no clear D gene. CDR1 and CDR2 from the germline V gene are GTSNPN and SVGIG (reference sequence). The V and J ends lost 3 bases and 2 bases respectively, with 4 bases between them. The CDR3 covers 11 residues. Here the CDR3 reads CAWSYQETQYF. The CDR3 region has the DNA TGTGCCTGGAGCTATCAAGAGACCCAGTACTTC.

The V gene is TRBV25-1, the J gene TRBJ2-5; D is perhaps TRBD2 (7 bases). Germline lookup yields CDR1 MGHDK and CDR2 SYGVNS. V was clipped by 2 bases and J by 1 base, with 11 bases between them. This CDR3 contains 15 residues. The CDR3 here is CASSETGGPQETQYF. The CDR3 region has the DNA TGTGCCAGCAGTGAAACGGGGGGCCCCCAAGAGACCCAGTACTTC.

The V and J genes are TRBV12-3 or TRBV12-4 and TRBJ1-2; tentatively, D is TRBD1 (6 bases). V lost 5 bases and J lost 8, with 15 bases in between. CDR3 length: 13 amino acids. Here the CDR3 DNA reads TGTGCCAGCAGTCGGACAGAGCGGCGGGGCTACACCTTC. Amino acids: CASSRTERRGYTF.

In this sample, this clonotype turned up many times. The V gene is TRBV3-1, the J gene TRBJ1-2; 7 nucleotides match TRBD1. The V segment lost 6 bases and the J segment 4 bases; nucleotides outside the gene matches: 8. In germline, CDR1 is LGHDT, CDR2 YNNKEL (reference sequence). The CDR3 consists of 14 residues. CDR3 loop: CASSPRQGSYGYTF. The CDR3 region has the DNA TGTGCCAGCAGTCCCCGACAGGGCTCCTATGGCTACACCTTC.

The genes are TRBV5-5 and TRBJ2-5, with 7 bases lining up with TRBD2. The length of the CDR3 is 14 residues. V lost 4 bases, J lost 3 bases, and 6 bases stayed unmatched. Looked up from germline, CDR1 is SGHKS and CDR2 is YYEKEE (reference sequence). The CDR3 is CASSPGLVKETQYF. CDR3 DNA sequence: TGTGCCAGCAGCCCCGGACTAGTGAAAGAGACCCAGTACTTC.

Only a few counts were recorded for this clonotype. This sequence joins TRBV11-2 and TRBJ1-2; no clear D. CDR3 length: 15 amino acids. Germline V gives CDR1 SGHAT, CDR2 FQNNGV. Trimming left V 3 bases short and J 0 bases short, with 11 bases between. CDR3 bases: TGTGCCAGCAGCTTTGATTGGTCTCCTAACTATGGCTACACCTTC. Its protein product is CASSFDWSPNYGYTF.

This sequence joins TRBV28 and TRBJ2-5; TRBD1 matches at 12 bases. Trimming removed 6 bases from V and 6 bases from J; junction bases left unmatched: 20. The CDR3 sequence is 19 residues long. Germline CDR1 MDHEN, CDR2 SYDVKM. The CDR3 DNA is TGTGCCAGCAGCCCTACAATACCGGGACAGGGGGCTTGGTGGAAGACCCAGTACTTC. It is translated as CASSPTIPGQGAWWKTQYF.

The rearrangement joins TRBV20-1 to TRBJ1-5; 8 bases map to TRBD1. Per the germline V gene, CDR1 is DFQATT and CDR2 is SNEGSKA (reference sequence). V trimming: 5 bases; J trimming: 5 bases; junction bases outside the gene matches: 8. CDR3 length equals 14 residues. CDR3 nucleotides: TGCAGTGCTGGACAGGGAAGTCCAGATCAGCCCCAGCATTTT. Translation gives CSAGQGSPDQPQHF.

The chain joins TRBV28 to TRBJ1-1; 7 nucleotides line up with TRBD1. V trimming: 5 bases; J trimming: 6 bases; junction bases outside the gene matches: 6. This CDR3 spans 13 amino acids. CDR1 MDHEN and CDR2 SYDVKM come from the germline V gene. The CDR3 coding sequence is TGTGCCAGCAGTCTGAGACAGGGTCCTGAAGCTTTCTTT. Its protein is CASSLRQGPEAFF.

The chain recombines TRBV11-2 with TRBJ1-1; D uncertain. Per germline, CDR1 SGHAT and CDR2 FQNNGV. V lost 5 bases to trimming and J lost 1 base, with 20 bases between them. There are 17 residues in the CDR3. CDR3 in DNA: TGTGCCAGCAGCCCTATTAGGGTGGGAAAGTCGAACACTGAAGCTTTCTTT. Residues: CASSPIRVGKSNTEAFF.

The table lists this clonotype with many counts. The chain links TRBV3-1 to TRBJ1-1, with D possibly TRBD1 on 6 matching bases. Germline CDR1 and CDR2: LGHDT and YNNKEL (reference sequence). Trimming left V 3 bases short and J 5 bases short, with 16 bases between. The CDR3 is 15 amino acids. CDR3 in amino acids: CASSQGQQGGTEAFF. The CDR3 region has the DNA TGTGCCAGCAGCCAGGGACAACAGGGTGGAACTGAAGCTTTCTTT.

Concerning this clonotype: One junction end does not reproduce the germline sequence, and a read error may be involved. The DNA for the CDR3 is TGTGCCAGCAGTTTCGGGGGTCCTCCCGTGGGTTTC. This translates into CASSFGGPPVGF. The V gene is TRBV28, the J gene TRBJ2-7, with D maybe TRBD2 (6 bases). The CDR3 runs 12 residues. The germline CDR1 and CDR2 sequences are MDHEN and SYDVKM.

CDR3 protein: CASSEVIPSEQYF. The CDR3 DNA is TGTGCCAGCAGTGAAGTCATTCCGAGCGAGCAGTACTTC. The V call is TRBV6-1, the J call TRBJ2-7; D is unclear. CDR1 MNHNS and CDR2 SASEGT come from the germline V gene. This CDR3 contains 13 residues. Trimming left V 1 base short and J 6 bases short, with 10 bases between.

In its sample, this clonotype was seen many times. This chain connects TRBV6-1 to TRBJ2-2, with TRBD1 as a possible D gene (5 bases). The CDR3 covers 14 residues. The V and J ends lost 7 bases and 4 bases respectively, with 13 bases between them. Germline V lookup: CDR1 MNHNS, CDR2 SASEGT. CDR3 nucleotide sequence: TGTGCCAGCAAGAAGACAGATCTCACCGGGGAGCTGTTTTTT. Its translation: CASKKTDLTGELFF.

In its sample, this clonotype was seen many times. This chain links TRBV18 with TRBJ1-3; a possible D gene is TRBD1 (5 bases). The ends were cut back, 0 bases at V and 0 bases at J, with 9 bases in the middle. The CDR3 has 16 amino acids. Germline V gene lookup returns CDR1 KGHSH and CDR2 LQKENI. The CDR3 sequence is CASSPPGTSSGNTIYF. DNA of the CDR3: TGTGCCAGCTCACCACCGGGGACGAGCTCTGGAAACACCATATATTTT.

This clonotype was detected ten times or more. The chain joins TRBV7-8 to TRBJ2-2; 9 bases match TRBD2. The V gene end was trimmed by 4 bases and the J gene end by 4 bases; junction bases not matched to a gene: 4. The CDR3 runs 15 residues. Germline CDR1 SGHVS, CDR2 FQNEAQ. The CDR3, as DNA: TGTGCCAGCAGCTGGCGGGGGGGCGGCACCGGGGAGCTGTTTTTT. Translation gives CASSWRGGGTGELFF. Using reference TRBV7-8 and TRBJ2-2 for the parts outside the CDR3, the full variable domain is GAGVSQSPRYKVAKRGQDVALRCDPISGHVSLFWYQQALGQGPEFLTYFQNEAQLDKSGLPSDRFFAERPEGSVSTLKIQRTQQEDSAVYLCASSWRGGGTGELFFGEGSRLTVL.

This clonotype was detected once. The CDR3 carries no conserved terminal phenylalanine or tryptophan, so it likely arises from a read error. The rearrangement joins TRBV3-1 to TRBJ1-1; 7 nucleotides align to TRBD1. The junction had 17 bases not matched to a gene; V was cut back by 4 bases and J by 0 bases. This CDR3 spans 19 amino acids. Germline V gene data show CDR1 as LGHDT and CDR2 as YNNKEL (reference sequence). The CDR3 DNA reads TGTGCCAGCAGCCCTCAGGACAGGCCTTCCACGGCAATGAACACTGAAGCTTTCGTT. It specifies CASSPQDRPSTAMNTEAFV.

The genes are TRBV7-8 and TRBJ2-2; TRBD1 matches 9 bases. The trim removed 1 base at V and 4 bases at J, leaving 7 bases unmatched. Germline lookup yields CDR1 SGHVS and CDR2 FQNEAQ. The CDR3 sequence is 17 residues long. The CDR3 loop reads CASSLDAGTGSTGELFF. CDR3 nucleotides: TGTGCCAGCAGCTTAGATGCCGGGACAGGGTCCACCGGGGAGCTGTTTTTT.

The V gene is TRBV28, the J gene TRBJ2-6; TRBD1 matches at 10 bases. Trimming removed 10 bases from V and 3 bases from J; junction bases left unmatched: 6. The CDR3 has 15 amino acids. Per germline, CDR1 MDHEN and CDR2 SYDVKM. The CDR3: CATQTGGNGANVLTF. The CDR3 coding sequence is TGTGCCACCCAGACAGGGGGCAATGGGGCCAACGTCCTGACTTTC.

The chain is built from TRBV4-3 and TRBJ1-1, with D uncertain. V was shortened by 0 bases and J by 4 bases, with 12 bases between the two germline ends. CDR3 length equals 15 residues. Germline V gives CDR1 LGHNA, CDR2 YSLEER. CDR3 nucleotides: TGCGCCAGCAGCCAAGATCGGGAGGGCAGCACTGAAGCTTTCTTT. Protein product: CASSQDREGSTEAFF.

This clonotype was found many times. The V gene is TRBV6-5, the J gene TRBJ1-1, with D possibly being TRBD1 (6 bases). The CDR3 spans 15 residues. V dropped 0 bases and J dropped 4 bases, with 12 bases sitting between them. Germline-derived CDR1 and CDR2 are MNHEY and SVGAGI. DNA of the CDR3: TGTGCCAGCAGTTACTCGGGACACAAGATCACTGAAGCTTTCTTT. Amino acids: CASSYSGHKITEAFF.

The chain joins TRBV12-3 or TRBV12-4 to TRBJ2-5; 8 nucleotides line up with TRBD2. The CDR3 loop spans 15 amino acids. The V segment lost 5 bases and the J segment 4 bases; nucleotides outside the gene matches: 9. CDR3 nucleotides: TGTGCCAGCAGTAAGCCGGGACTAGATGGAGAGACCCAGTACTTC. Its translation is CASSKPGLDGETQYF.

This clonotype occurred many times. The chain uses TRBV20-1 and TRBJ2-7, with a weak D call TRBD1 (5 bases). V lost 0 bases and J 9 bases, leaving 15 bases between the germline ends. Per germline, CDR1 DFQATT and CDR2 SNEGSKA (reference sequence). This CDR3 region has 13 residues. For the CDR3, the DNA is TGCAGTGCTAGAGATGTCAGGGAAGGGCTGCAGTACTTC. Amino acid sequence: CSARDVREGLQYF.

As concerns this clonotype: The final CDR3 position lacks the conserved phenylalanine or tryptophan, pointing to a likely read error. The chain uses TRBV12-3 or TRBV12-4 and TRBJ1-1, with unresolved D. This CDR3 is 11 amino acids long. The CDR3 DNA follows: TGTGCTAGCAGTTTTGGTCCGGAAGCTTTCTAT. Translated, it gives CASSFGPEAFY.

This clonotype was seen many times. This chain connects TRBV27 to TRBJ1-2, with D possibly matching TRBD1 (5 bases). Germline CDR1 is MNHEY and CDR2 is SMNVEV (reference sequence). Trimming cost V 6 bases and J 4 bases, with 15 bases left between them. The CDR3 consists of 14 residues. The CDR3 DNA sequence: TGTGCCAGCAGCCCCCAGGGAACCCCCTATGGCTACACCTTC. Translating gives CASSPQGTPYGYTF.